This entry describes one T cell receptor (beta chain). V lost 2 bases, J lost 6 bases, and 11 bases lay in between. The CDR3 length is 15 residues. The germline V gene has CDR1 MNHEY and CDR2 SVGAGI. This record belongs to a study of T cell changes during pregnancy in multiple sclerosis. Assay: immunoSEQ multiplex PCR; the TCRdb copy retains only in-frame clones and omits some. The sample lists tens of thousands of clones, about nine tenths occurring once. This rearrangement joins TRBV6-5 to TRBJ1-6; D is undetermined. This specimen consisted of peripheral blood, obtained in the second trimester of pregnancy. The receptor's source is a female donor in good health, enrolled as a control in a pregnancy study. The CDR3 DNA reads TGTGCCAGCAGTTACGGTTTAACGGGTAATTCACCCCTCCACTTT. Amino acid sequence: CASSYGLTGNSPLHF.